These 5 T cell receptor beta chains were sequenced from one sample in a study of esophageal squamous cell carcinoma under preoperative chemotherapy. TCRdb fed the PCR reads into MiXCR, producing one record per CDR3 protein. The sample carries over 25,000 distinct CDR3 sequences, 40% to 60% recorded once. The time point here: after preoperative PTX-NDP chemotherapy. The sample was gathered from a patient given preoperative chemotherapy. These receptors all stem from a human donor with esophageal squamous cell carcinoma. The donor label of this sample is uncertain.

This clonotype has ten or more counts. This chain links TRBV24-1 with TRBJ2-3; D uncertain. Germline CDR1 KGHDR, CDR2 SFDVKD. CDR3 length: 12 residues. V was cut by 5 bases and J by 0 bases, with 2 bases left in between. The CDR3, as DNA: TGTGCCACCAGTGGCAGCACAGATACGCAGTATTTT. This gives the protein CATSGSTDTQYF.

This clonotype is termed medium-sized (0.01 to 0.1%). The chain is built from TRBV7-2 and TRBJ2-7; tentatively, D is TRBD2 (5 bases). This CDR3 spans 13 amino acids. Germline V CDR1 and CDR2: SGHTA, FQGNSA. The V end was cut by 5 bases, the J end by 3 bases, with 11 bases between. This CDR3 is CASSIDGNYEQYF. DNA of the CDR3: TGTGCCAGCAGCATTGACGGGAACTACGAGCAGTACTTC.

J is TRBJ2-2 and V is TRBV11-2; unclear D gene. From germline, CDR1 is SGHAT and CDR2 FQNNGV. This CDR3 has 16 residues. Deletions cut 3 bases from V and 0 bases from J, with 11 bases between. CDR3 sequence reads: CASSLQPSTNTGELFF. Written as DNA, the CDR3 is TGTGCCAGCAGCTTGCAGCCCTCCACGAACACCGGGGAGCTGTTTTTT.

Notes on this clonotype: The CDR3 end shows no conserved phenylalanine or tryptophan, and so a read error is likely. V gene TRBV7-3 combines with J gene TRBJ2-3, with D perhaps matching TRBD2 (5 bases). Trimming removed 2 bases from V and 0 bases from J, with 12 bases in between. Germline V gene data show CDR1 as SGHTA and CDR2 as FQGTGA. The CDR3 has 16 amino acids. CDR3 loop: CASSLAGSTSTDTQYC. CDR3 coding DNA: TGTGCCAGCAGCTTAGCGGGTAGTACTAGCACAGATACGCAGTATTGT.

The CDR3 loop reads CASSFLPGGQTYEQYF. The CDR3 coding sequence is TGTGCCAGCAGCTTTTTACCGGGCGGGCAGACCTACGAGCAGTACTTC. The chain links TRBV7-6 to TRBJ2-1, with D possibly matching TRBD2 (5 bases). The end of the DNA is better explained by TRBJ2-7, so the J call may be wrong. The length of the CDR3 is 16 residues. Germline values: CDR1 SGHVS, CDR2 FNYEAQ.